Each of the 2 T cell receptor beta chains below was sequenced from the same sample in a study of T-cell reconstitution after alpha-beta-depleted transplantation in children. It was with unique molecular identifiers that the TCRbeta library was prepared. Using its own MiXCR run on the PCR reads, TCRdb lists one record per CDR3 protein. The sample contains roughly 790,000 distinct CDR3 sequences, approximately 15% of which appear only once. The input for sequencing was PBMCs, mostly from graft donor cells, taken 360 days after TCRalphabeta/CD19-depleted stem cell transplant. These receptors all come from a male patient younger than 18 who had a stem cell transplant for acute lymphoblastic leukemia, so the T cells may come from the graft donor.

CDR3 in DNA: TGTGCCAGTAGTATCGGACTAGCGGGAGTACATGAGCAGTTCTTC. Its translation: CASSIGLAGVHEQFF. This rearrangement joins TRBV19 to TRBJ2-1; 13 nucleotides line up with TRBD2. The germline V gene has CDR1 LNHDA and CDR2 SQIVND (reference sequence). The CDR3 is 15 amino acids. J lost 8 bases, V lost 3 bases, and 4 bases had no gene match.

V gene TRBV4-1 combines with J gene TRBJ2-1; 12 bases are shared with TRBD2. The CDR3 sequence is 17 residues long. The germline CDR1 and CDR2 sequences are MGHRA and YSYEKL. V trimming: 4 bases; J trimming: 10 bases; junction bases outside the gene matches: 14. CDR3 in amino acids: CASSPTRASGRAGEQFF. The CDR3 region has the DNA TGCGCCAGCAGCCCCACTCGTGCTAGCGGGAGGGCCGGGGAGCAGTTCTTC.